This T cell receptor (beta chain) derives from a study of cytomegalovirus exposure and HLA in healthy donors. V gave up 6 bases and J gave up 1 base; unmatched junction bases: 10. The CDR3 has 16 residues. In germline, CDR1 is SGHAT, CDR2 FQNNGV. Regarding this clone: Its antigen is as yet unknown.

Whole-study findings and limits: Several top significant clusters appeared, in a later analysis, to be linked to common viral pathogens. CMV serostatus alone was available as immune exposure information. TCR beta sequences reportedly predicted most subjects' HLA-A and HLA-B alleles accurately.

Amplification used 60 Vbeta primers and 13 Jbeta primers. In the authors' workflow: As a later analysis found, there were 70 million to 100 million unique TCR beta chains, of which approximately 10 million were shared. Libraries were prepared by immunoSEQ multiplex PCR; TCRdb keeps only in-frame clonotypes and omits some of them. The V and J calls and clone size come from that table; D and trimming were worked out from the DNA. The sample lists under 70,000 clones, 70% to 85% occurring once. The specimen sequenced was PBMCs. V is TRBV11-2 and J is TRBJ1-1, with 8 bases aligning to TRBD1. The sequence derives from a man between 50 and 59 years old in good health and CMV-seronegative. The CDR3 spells CASRRHTDRENTEAFF. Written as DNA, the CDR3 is TGTGCCAGCAGGCGTCATACGGACAGGGAGAACACTGAAGCTTTCTTT. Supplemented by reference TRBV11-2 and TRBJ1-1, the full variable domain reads EAGVAQSPRYKIIEKRQSVAFWCNPISGHATLYWYQQILGQGPKLLIQFQNNGVVDDSQLPKDRFSAERLKGVDSTLKIQPAKLEDSAVYLCASRRHTDRENTEAFFGQGTRLTVV.